The next 16 T cell receptor beta chains were all read from a single sample in a study of CXCR3-negative and CXCR3-positive naive CD8 T cells. Study outcomes and limitations: When CXCR3-positive naive cells were set against CXCR3-negative naive cells, the former had more hydrophobic TRB CDR3s.

Carrying UMI labels, the TRB cDNA libraries were prepared through 5' RACE. TCRdb re-called the 5' RACE reads; every CDR3 protein appears as one record, without DNA. This sample's clone table lists 5,300 or so distinct CDR3 sequences. These receptors' antigens are unknown. Sequenced: naive CXCR3+ CD8+ T cells from blood. Subset defined: CD45RO-CCR7+CD27+CD95- naive CD8+ T cells expressing CXCR3 (TNR3+). These receptor sequences come from a human donor in good health. Some clones in this sample may be carry-over from other donors' samples.

V gene TRBV2 combines with J gene TRBJ2-7; TCRdb designates TRBD2, a call that cannot be tested without DNA. The CDR3 runs 14 residues. CDR1 and CDR2 (germline): SNHLY, FYNNEI. CDR3 residues: CASSTSGTGIEQYF.

This clonotype is deemed medium-sized by its frequency. The rearrangement joins TRBV19 to TRBJ2-7; with no DNA, the TCRdb D assignment of TRBD1 cannot be verified. From germline, CDR1 is LNHDA and CDR2 SQIVND (reference sequence). The CDR3 runs to 13 residues. The CDR3 sequence is CASSRGGRVEQYF.

This chain joins TRBV4-3 and TRBJ2-7; as DNA is missing, the TRBD2 call by TCRdb cannot be tested. This CDR3 is built from 14 residues. Germline assignment: CDR1 LGHNA and CDR2 YSLEER. The CDR3 here is CASSQDTGDYEQYF.

The chain links TRBV4-1 to TRBJ2-1; TCRdb returns TRBD2, unconfirmable since there is no DNA. Germline V gene lookup returns CDR1 MGHRA and CDR2 YSYEKL. This CDR3 contains 12 residues. The CDR3 protein is CASSQDRLAQFF.

The gene calls are TRBV10-3 and TRBJ2-7; TCRdb designates TRBD1, a call that cannot be tested without DNA. The CDR3 loop spans 14 amino acids. CDR1 is ENHRY and CDR2 is SYGVKD in the germline V gene. The CDR3: CAISPQETYYEQYF.

This clonotype registers medium-sized by frequency. This chain links TRBV7-2 with TRBJ2-5; TCRdb designates TRBD1, a call that cannot be tested without DNA. Germline V gene sequence: CDR1 SGHTA, CDR2 FQGNSA. The CDR3 totals 14 residues. CDR3 in amino acids: CASSLALGEETQYF.

This clonotype is medium-sized by frequency. The V gene is TRBV19, the J gene TRBJ1-1; absent DNA, TCRdb's TRBD1 call cannot be checked. In germline, CDR1 is LNHDA, CDR2 SQIVND (reference sequence). This CDR3 has 13 residues. CDR3 protein: CASRMTGNTEAFF.

CDR3: CASSQGTTTNEKLFF. The V and J genes are TRBV14 and TRBJ1-4; TCRdb reports TRBD1, a call that lacks DNA to check it against. Germline CDR1 and CDR2: SGHDN and FVKESK. This CDR3 is 15 amino acids long. Looking up the rest from reference TRBV14 and TRBJ1-4 gives the full variable domain: EAGVTQFPSHSVIEKGQTVTLRCDPISGHDNLYWYRRVMGKEIKFLLHFVKESKQDESGMPNNRFLAERTGGTYSTLKVQPAELEDSGVYFCASSQGTTTNEKLFFGSGTQLSVL.

CDR3 in amino acids: CASSETGPTYEQYF. The rearrangement joins TRBV7-8 to TRBJ2-7; with no DNA, the TCRdb D assignment of TRBD1 cannot be verified. Germline CDR1 is SGHVS and CDR2 is FQNEAQ. The CDR3 covers 14 residues.

This clonotype registers medium-sized by frequency. The V call is TRBV29-1, the J call TRBJ1-2. CDR3 length: 14 residues. The V gene's germline CDR1 is SQVTM and CDR2 ANQGSEA. The CDR3 loop is CSVEDPAGNYGYTF.

Judged by frequency, this clonotype is medium-sized (0.01 to 0.1%). V and J are TRBV29-1 and TRBJ2-7; TCRdb calls TRBD1, which cannot be checked without DNA. Germline-derived CDR1 and CDR2 are SQVTM and ANQGSEA. The CDR3 has 15 amino acids. The CDR3 protein is CSVVPGQGPSYEQYF.

This chain uses TRBV2 with TRBJ2-3; there is no DNA to check the TCRdb D call of TRBD2. The germline gives CDR1 SNHLY, CDR2 FYNNEI. The length of the CDR3 is 14 residues. Here the CDR3 reads CASMGLADTDTQYF.

The chain recombines TRBV21-1 with TRBJ2-5; TCRdb's D call, TRBD2, is unchecked because there is no DNA. TRBV21-1 constitutes a pseudogene. This CDR3 region has 18 residues. CDR3 in amino acids: CASTRGRPRRGYQETQYF.

Measured by frequency, this clonotype is medium-sized. The chain employs TRBV29-1 and TRBJ2-7; without DNA, the TCRdb call of TRBD1 cannot be checked. This CDR3 contains 13 residues. The germline V gene has CDR1 SQVTM and CDR2 ANQGSEA. The CDR3 protein is CSVVTGRSYEQYF.

The chain recombines TRBV13 with TRBJ1-1. CDR3 size: 12 residues. CDR1 PRHDT and CDR2 FYEKMQ come from the germline V gene (reference sequence). CDR3: CASSLDNTEAFF.

This clonotype is medium-sized by frequency. J is TRBJ1-1 and V is TRBV14; TCRdb proposes TRBD1, but this gene call is untestable without DNA. The CDR3 loop spans 17 amino acids. Germline V gives CDR1 SGHDN, CDR2 FVKESK. The CDR3 spells CASRRTGASLENTEAFF. The full variable domain, rest sourced from reference TRBV14 and TRBJ1-1, is EAGVTQFPSHSVIEKGQTVTLRCDPISGHDNLYWYRRVMGKEIKFLLHFVKESKQDESGMPNNRFLAERTGGTYSTLKVQPAELEDSGVYFCASRRTGASLENTEAFFGQGTRLTVV.